The clone carrying this T cell receptor beta chain has a handful of counts. Its antigen is undetermined. These data come from a study of T cells after yellow fever vaccination. Study-wide results and caveats: Of the clonotypes, a small share occurred in both CD4 and CD8 compartments. It was a weaker secondary response, yet one that peaked faster, at day 5 versus 15.

A universal primer site and UMIs were added as TCR cDNA was made by 5'RACE template switching. Each CDR3 protein gets one entry after TCRdb re-called the 5' RACE reads with MiXCR. The sample lists around 200,000 distinct CDR3 sequences; approximately 11% were seen once. Germline V gene lookup returns CDR1 SGHTA and CDR2 FQGNSA. The V gene lost 4 bases and the J gene lost 4 bases, with 9 bases spanning the gap. The CDR3 is 13 residues long. Material: CD8+ T cells sorted from PBMCs, obtained 15 days after the yellow fever booster vaccination. This chain connects TRBV7-2 to TRBJ2-3; the D gene is possibly TRBD1 (5 bases). The sequence came from a man aged 18 to 30 who received the YFV17D yellow fever vaccine. Here the CDR3 reads CASSSPGSDTQYF. CDR3 nucleotides: TGTGCCAGCAGCTCCCCAGGGTCAGATACGCAGTATTTT.